This T cell receptor beta chain was identified in a study of shared clonotypes between healthy human individuals. Overall study: CD4 naive and CD4 memory each took three plates per donor, while CD8 naive took two and CD8 memory one.

Only in-frame clones appear in the TCRdb table, and some are missing; sequencing was by immunoSEQ multiplex PCR. The table records some 690,000 clones, about 90% of them present only once. Details on this clone: Its antigen is still unknown.

Study-wide findings and caveats: The expectation was that sequencing depth would affect clonotype sharing among donors. Some clonotypes were shared by all four sorted-subset donors, while others were not shared. The non-shared ones had lower generation probabilities than the shared ones.

The sample taken for sequencing was memory CD8+ T cells from PBMCs. Subset defined: CD45RO+ cells pooled with CCR7-negative TemRA cells. The source is a man between 18 and 29 years old in good health. Some clones in this sample may be carry-over from other donors' samples.

CDR3 coding DNA: TGTGCCAGTAGCGGGCCTTGGAACACTGAAGCTTTCTTT. It yields the protein CASSGPWNTEAFF. The chain employs TRBV19 and TRBJ1-1; no definite D call. Trimming stripped 6 bases from V and 1 base from J, with 9 bases between. The CDR3 has 13 amino acids. Germline V CDR1 and CDR2: LNHDA, SQIVND (reference sequence).